The 26 T cell receptor beta chains presented below share a single source sample, sequenced in a study of cytomegalovirus exposure and HLA in healthy donors (dated by TCRdb to the late 2010s). Library construction relied on the immunoSEQ multiplex PCR assay. For the multiplex PCR, a mixture combining 60 forward primers for TCR Vbeta segments and 13 reverse primers for TCR Jbeta segments was used. Entries here come from immuneACCESS through TCRdb and include only in-frame sequences with V and J called. Some clones fail to appear in such tables; in the studies checked, an unresolved V gene covers under half of the shortfall, and the cause of the remainder is unknown. A total of some 120,000 clones appear in this sample, 70% of them only once. 8.5% to 9.5% of the sample is taken by the ten largest. The specimen sequenced was PBMCs. Every receptor here comes from a man aged 30-40 years in good health and CMV-seropositive.

This clone was seen more than once but under ten times. The chain employs TRBV21-1 and TRBJ1-3; TRBD1 is the table's D call and was not checked against the DNA. TRBV21-1 is reported as a pseudogene. There are 17 residues in the CDR3. The CDR3 DNA reads TGTGCCAGCAGCGGGGAGCGGACAGGGAGGCGTACGAACACCATATATTTT. This sequence encodes CASSGERTGRRTNTIYF.

DNA for the CDR3: TGCAGCGCAGGGGGACTAGCGGGAAACTTCGGCACAGATACGCAGTATTTT. Protein sequence: CSAGGLAGNFGTDTQYF. V gene TRBV29-1 combines with J gene TRBJ2-3, with TRBD2 identical over 13 bases. The V segment lost 7 bases and the J segment 1 base; nucleotides outside the gene matches: 11. This CDR3 region has 17 residues. The germline gives CDR1 SQVTM, CDR2 ANQGSEA.

The V gene is TRBV7-2, the J gene TRBJ1-2, with TRBD1 as a possible D gene (6 bases). V lost 0 bases and J lost 8, with 13 bases in between. The CDR3 is 14 residues long. CDR1 SGHTA and CDR2 FQGNSA come from the germline V gene. The CDR3 protein is CASSLADGGPGYTF. CDR3 nucleotides: TGTGCCAGCAGCTTAGCGGATGGGGGCCCCGGCTACACCTTC.

The chain has TRBV2 and TRBJ2-7; D possibly corresponds to TRBD2 (5 bases). The CDR3 covers 11 residues. Looked up from germline, CDR1 is SNHLY and CDR2 is FYNNEI. V was clipped by 4 bases and J by 6 bases, with 7 bases between them. The CDR3 DNA follows: TGTGCCAGCAGTGGGGCGGGCGAGCAGTACTTC. Translating it yields CASSGAGEQYF.

V usage is TRBV11-2 and J usage is TRBJ1-1; D is unresolved. Trimming shortened V by 4 bases and J by 0 bases, and 9 bases separated the two germline ends. Germline V gives CDR1 SGHAT, CDR2 FQNNGV. CDR3 length: 14 amino acids. This CDR3 reads CASSSSGMNTEAFF. The CDR3 DNA is TGTGCCAGCAGCTCGAGTGGTATGAACACTGAAGCTTTCTTT.

This chain joins TRBV7-2 and TRBJ2-3; D remains unclear. V was trimmed by 2 bases and J by 0 bases, leaving 9 bases between them. CDR1 is SGHTA and CDR2 is FQGNSA in the germline V gene. The CDR3 runs 15 residues. CDR3 bases: TGTGCCAGCAGCTTACAGGCAGGCAGCACAGATACGCAGTATTTT. It codes for CASSLQAGSTDTQYF.

The chain has TRBV27 and TRBJ1-5; TRBD1 matches 11 bases. Unmatched junction bases numbered 9, after V lost 10 bases and J lost 4 bases. CDR1 is MNHEY and CDR2 is SMNVEV in the germline V gene (reference sequence). This CDR3 region has 15 residues. The chain's CDR3 is CATMGQGVGNQPQHF. As DNA, the CDR3 is TGTGCCACCATGGGACAGGGGGTGGGTAATCAGCCCCAGCATTTT.

This clone was detected only a few times. This chain connects TRBV21-1 to TRBJ2-1; the DNA was not compared with TRBD2, the D call given in the table. TRBV21-1 is a listed pseudogene. The CDR3 has 16 residues. The CDR3 region is CASSKTGGLADNEQFF. The DNA for the CDR3 is TGTGCCAGCAGCAAAACCGGGGGACTAGCGGACAATGAGCAGTTCTTC.

V and J are TRBV7-8 and TRBJ1-1, with D unresolved. This CDR3 is 14 amino acids long. The V and J ends lost 3 bases and 4 bases respectively, with 12 bases between them. Germline CDR1 reads SGHVS; CDR2 reads FQNEAQ. Here the CDR3 DNA reads TGTGCCAGCAGCTTTGGGCATGGGTTCACTGAAGCTTTCTTT. Encoded protein: CASSFGHGFTEAFF.

V usage is TRBV2 and J usage is TRBJ1-5; 8 bases map to TRBD1. After removal of 5 bases from V and 0 bases from J, the junction contained 6 bases not matched to a gene. The CDR3 totals 16 residues. In germline, CDR1 is SNHLY, CDR2 FYNNEI. For the CDR3, the DNA is TGTGCCAGCAGTACCGACAGGGGACATAGCAATCAGCCCCAGCATTTT. Residues: CASSTDRGHSNQPQHF.

The chain joins TRBV5-8 to TRBJ1-4, with TRBD1 matching over 9 bases. The CDR3 consists of 16 residues. The junction had 9 bases not matched to a gene; V was cut back by 4 bases and J by 5 bases. Per the germline V gene, CDR1 is SGHTS and CDR2 is YDEGEE. CDR3 region: CASSQLGTGRNEKLFF. The CDR3 DNA sequence: TGTGCCAGCAGCCAGTTGGGGACAGGGAGAAATGAAAAACTGTTTTTT.

There are a few counts of this clone. The V call is TRBV7-9, the J call TRBJ1-2, with D tentatively TRBD1 (5 bases). The CDR3 is 16 residues long. V shed 4 bases and J shed 2 bases, with 17 bases lying between them. Germline V lookup: CDR1 SEHNR, CDR2 FQNEAQ (reference sequence). The CDR3 bases are TGTGCCAGCAGCTCCCCGGTGAAGGGGCTGAACTATGGCTACACCTTC. It yields the protein CASSSPVKGLNYGYTF.

The chain joins TRBV7-6 to TRBJ1-1; 9 bases fit TRBD1. The CDR3 length is 15 residues. J lost 4 bases, V lost 4 bases, and 7 bases had no gene match. In germline, CDR1 is SGHVS, CDR2 FNYEAQ. The CDR3 protein is CASSSTGGFGTEAFF. DNA of the CDR3: TGTGCCAGCAGCTCAACAGGGGGCTTCGGCACTGAAGCTTTCTTT. The entire variable domain, with the rest obtained from reference TRBV7-6 and TRBJ1-1, is as follows: GAGVSQSPRYKVTKRGQDVALRCDPISGHVSLYWYRQALGQGPEFLTYFNYEAQQDKSGLPNDRFSAERPEGSISTLTIQRTEQRDSAMYRCASSSTGGFGTEAFFGQGTRLTVV.

This chain uses TRBV2 with TRBJ2-1; 15 bases fit TRBD2. From germline, CDR1 is SNHLY and CDR2 FYNNEI. This CDR3 is 19 amino acids long. V was pared by 6 bases and J by 0 bases, with 9 bases of the junction left unmatched. The chain's CDR3 is CASRVPGLAGGSSYNEQFF. The DNA for the CDR3 is TGTGCCAGCAGAGTCCCGGGACTAGCGGGGGGTAGCTCCTACAATGAGCAGTTCTTC.

The chain has TRBV15 and TRBJ1-5, with 9 bases matching TRBD1. CDR1 LNHNV and CDR2 YYDKDF come from the germline V gene (reference sequence). This CDR3 comprises 17 residues. V trimming: 2 bases; J trimming: 8 bases; junction bases outside the gene matches: 13. CDR3 sequence: CATSRSPGQGAGEPQHF. CDR3 bases: TGTGCCACCAGCAGATCCCCGGGACAGGGTGCCGGGGAGCCCCAGCATTTT.

This clone has more than one count but fewer than ten. The chain carries TRBV7-9 and TRBJ1-1, with a possible D match to TRBD1 (6 bases). Trimming took off 5 bases at V and 0 bases at J, with 16 bases between the two ends. The germline CDR1 and CDR2 sequences are SEHNR and FQNEAQ (reference sequence). The CDR3 has 16 amino acids. The CDR3 spells CASSPNGQPVNTEAFF. The DNA for the CDR3 is TGTGCCAGCAGCCCAAATGGACAGCCTGTGAACACTGAAGCTTTCTTT. The variable domain in full, completed from reference TRBV7-9 and TRBJ1-1, reads DTGVSQNPRHKITKRGQNVTFRCDPISEHNRLYWYRQTLGQGPEFLTYFQNEAQLEKSRLLSDRFSAERPKGSFSTLEIQRTEQGDSAMYLCASSPNGQPVNTEAFFGQGTRLTVV.

This clone was seen only a few times. The chain links TRBV10-3 to TRBJ1-2; 7 bases fit TRBD1. Germline CDR1 reads ENHRY; CDR2 reads SYGVKD. The CDR3 spans 15 residues. With V trimmed by 8 bases and J by 8 bases, 17 bases remained unmatched. The CDR3 nucleotides are TGTGCCATCGCAACTCCCAGGGGGGCGCAAAGAGGCTACACCTTC. It is translated as CAIATPRGAQRGYTF.

CDR3 sequence: CASSVGIGQGVSEAFF. The CDR3 DNA reads as TGTGCCAGCAGCGTAGGCATCGGACAGGGGGTGTCTGAAGCTTTCTTT. This sequence joins TRBV9 and TRBJ1-1; 10 positions match TRBD1. CDR1 and CDR2 (germline): SGDLS, YYNGEE. J gave up 6 bases and V 0 bases, and 8 bases lay outside the gene matches. This CDR3 region has 16 residues.

The chain joins TRBV13 to TRBJ2-4, with a weak D call TRBD1 (5 bases). This CDR3 has 16 amino acids. With 5 bases removed from V and 0 bases from J, the gap between germline ends came to 14 bases. Germline CDR1 PRHDT, CDR2 FYEKMQ (reference sequence). CDR3 in amino acids: CASSSGAPLAKNIQYF. As DNA, the CDR3 is TGTGCCAGCAGCAGTGGGGCGCCCCTAGCCAAAAACATTCAGTACTTC.

The V call is TRBV11-1, the J call TRBJ2-5; 9 bases line up with TRBD1. J gave up 5 bases and V 6 bases, and 16 bases lay outside the gene matches. The germline V gene encodes CDR1 SGHAT and CDR2 FQDESV (reference sequence). The CDR3 contains 17 residues. The CDR3 coding sequence is TGTGCCAGCAGTCCTATCGGCGGGACAGGGAGAGGGGAGACCCAGTACTTC. Its translation is CASSPIGGTGRGETQYF. The complete variable domain, with remaining parts taken from reference TRBV11-1 and TRBJ2-5, reads EAEVAQSPRYKITEKSQAVAFWCDPISGHATLYWYRQILGQGPELLVQFQDESVVDDSQLPKDRFSAERLKGVDSTLKIQPAELGDSAMYLCASSPIGGTGRGETQYFGPGTRLLVL.

This clone was counted only a few times. The rearrangement uses TRBV5-1 and TRBJ1-1; 7 positions agree with TRBD1. J was trimmed by 5 bases and V by 4 bases; bases with no gene match: 8. The CDR3 runs to 14 residues. Per the germline V gene, CDR1 is SGHRS and CDR2 is YFSETQ. The CDR3 protein is CASSPSAGGTEAFF. Here the CDR3 DNA reads TGCGCCAGCAGCCCCTCAGCAGGGGGAACTGAAGCTTTCTTT.

This rearrangement joins TRBV2 to TRBJ1-1; 8 bases match TRBD1. The junction had 7 bases not matched to a gene; V was cut back by 6 bases and J by 4 bases. Per the germline V gene, CDR1 is SNHLY and CDR2 is FYNNEI. This CDR3 has 14 residues. The CDR3 DNA sequence: TGTGCCAGCAGGGACAGGGCCAAGGGCACTGAAGCTTTCTTT. Translated, it gives CASRDRAKGTEAFF.

The chain recombines TRBV15 with TRBJ1-2; 9 bases agree with TRBD1. Trimming at V came to 3 bases and at J to 0 bases, leaving 2 bases not matched to a gene. Germline CDR1 and CDR2: LNHNV and YYDKDF (reference sequence). The CDR3 has 15 amino acids. As DNA, the CDR3 is TGTGCCACCAGCAGGGGACAGGGAGCTAACTATGGCTACACCTTC. This encodes CATSRGQGANYGYTF. The whole variable domain, filled in from reference TRBV15 and TRBJ1-2, reads DAMVIQNPRYQVTQFGKPVTLSCSQTLNHNVMYWYQQKSSQAPKLLFHYYDKDFNNEADTPDNFQSRRPNTSFCFLDIRSPGLGDTAMYLCATSRGQGANYGYTFGSGTRLTVV.

The genes are TRBV7-2 and TRBJ2-3, with 10 bases that match TRBD2. V was clipped by 0 bases and J by 2 bases; unmatched bases: 2. The CDR3 is 16 residues long. In germline, CDR1 is SGHTA, CDR2 FQGNSA. DNA of the CDR3: TGTGCCAGCAGCTTAGCAGGACTAGCGGTCACAGATACGCAGTATTTT. It encodes CASSLAGLAVTDTQYF.

This clone has just one count. The V and J genes are TRBV5-1 and TRBJ1-4; 7 bases match TRBD1. With V trimmed by 4 bases and J by 5 bases, 8 bases remained unmatched. The germline gives CDR1 SGHRS, CDR2 YFSETQ. The length of the CDR3 is 15 residues. This chain's CDR3 is CASSGRDSLNEKLFF. As DNA, the CDR3 is TGCGCCAGCAGCGGACGGGACAGTCTCAATGAAAAACTGTTTTTT. The complete variable domain, with remaining parts taken from reference TRBV5-1 and TRBJ1-4, reads KAGVTQTPRYLIKTRGQQVTLSCSPISGHRSVSWYQQTPGQGLQFLFEYFSETQRNKGNFPGRFSGRQFSNSRSEMNVSTLELGDSALYLCASSGRDSLNEKLFFGSGTQLSVL.

This chain links TRBV6-6 with TRBJ1-4; D call uncertain. Germline V gene data show CDR1 as MNHNY and CDR2 as SVGAGI (reference sequence). CDR3 length: 12 amino acids. Trimming left V 2 bases short and J 10 bases short, with 8 bases between. The CDR3 bases are TGTGCCAGCAGTTACCCGGAGGGAAAACTGTTTTTT. Its translation: CASSYPEGKLFF.